This entry features one TCR beta chain sequence. Its matching antigen is unknown. This specimen belongs to a study of shared clonotypes between healthy human individuals. General study findings and limits: It was only blood that was sampled, and tissue repertoires likely differ. Few donors restricted represented genetic and exposure-history diversity. Roughly 5% of naive CD4 clonotypes were shared across several donors.

Profiling relied on immunoSEQ multiplex PCR, and the TCRdb table lists in-frame clones only, not all of them. The sample includes millions of clones, just over 90% of them seen just once. This CDR3 comprises 15 residues. Germline V lookup: CDR1 LNHDA, CDR2 SQIVND (reference sequence). V lost 3 bases and J lost 7; bases outside the gene matches: 9. This rearrangement joins TRBV19 to TRBJ1-5, with 7 nucleotides matching TRBD1. The receptor was isolated from a man between 18 and 29 years old in good health. Sequencing input: naive CD4+ T cells sorted from blood. Subset meaning: CD45RA+ positively selected. This chain's CDR3 is CASSMYGGGRQPQHF. The CDR3 nucleotides are TGTGCCAGTAGTATGTATGGAGGGGGCAGGCAGCCCCAGCATTTT. The variable domain in full, with the rest retrieved from reference TRBV19 and TRBJ1-5, is DGGITQSPKYLFRKEGQNVTLSCEQNLNHDAMYWYRQDPGQGLRLIYYSQIVNDFQKGDIAEGYSVSREKKESFPLTVTSAQKNPTAFYLCASSMYGGGRQPQHFGDGTRLSIL.